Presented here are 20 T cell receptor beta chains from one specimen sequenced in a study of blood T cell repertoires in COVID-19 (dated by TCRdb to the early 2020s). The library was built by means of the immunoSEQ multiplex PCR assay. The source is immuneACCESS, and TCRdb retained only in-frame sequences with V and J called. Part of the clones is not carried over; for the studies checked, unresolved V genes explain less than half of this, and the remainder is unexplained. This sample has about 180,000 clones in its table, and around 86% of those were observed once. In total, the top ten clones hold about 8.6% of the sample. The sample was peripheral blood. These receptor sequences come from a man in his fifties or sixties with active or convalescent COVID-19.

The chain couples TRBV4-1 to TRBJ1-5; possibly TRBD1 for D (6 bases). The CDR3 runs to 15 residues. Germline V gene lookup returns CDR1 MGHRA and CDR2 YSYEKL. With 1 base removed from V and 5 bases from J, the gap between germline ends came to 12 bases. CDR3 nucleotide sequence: TGCGCCAGCAGCCAAGGCGGGGGCAGATATCAGCCCCAGCATTTT. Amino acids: CASSQGGGRYQPQHF.

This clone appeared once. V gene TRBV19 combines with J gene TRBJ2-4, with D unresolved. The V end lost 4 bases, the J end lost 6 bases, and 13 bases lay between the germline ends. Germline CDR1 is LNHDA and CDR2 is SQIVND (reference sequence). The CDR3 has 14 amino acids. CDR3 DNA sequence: TGTGCCAGTAGTAGTGGGCAAAAATTAAACATTCAGTACTTC. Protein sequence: CASSSGQKLNIQYF.

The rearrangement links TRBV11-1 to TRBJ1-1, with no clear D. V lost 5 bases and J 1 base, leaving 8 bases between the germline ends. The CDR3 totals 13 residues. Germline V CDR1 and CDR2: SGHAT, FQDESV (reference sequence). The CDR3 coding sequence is TGTGCCAGCAGCCCATCCCAGAACACTGAAGCTTTCTTT. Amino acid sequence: CASSPSQNTEAFF.

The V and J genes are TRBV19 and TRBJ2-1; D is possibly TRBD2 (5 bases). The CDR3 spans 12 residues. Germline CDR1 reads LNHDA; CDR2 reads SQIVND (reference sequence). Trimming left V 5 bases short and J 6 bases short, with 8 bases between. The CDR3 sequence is CASSGGSNEQFF. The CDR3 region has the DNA TGTGCCAGTAGTGGAGGATCCAATGAGCAGTTCTTC.

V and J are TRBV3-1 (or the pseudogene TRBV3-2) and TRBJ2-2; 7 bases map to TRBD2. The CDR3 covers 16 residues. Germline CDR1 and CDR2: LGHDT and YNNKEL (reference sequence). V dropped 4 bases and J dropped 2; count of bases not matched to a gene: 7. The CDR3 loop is CASSRPLAANTGELFF. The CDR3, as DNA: TGTGCCAGCAGCCGCCCCCTAGCGGCCAACACCGGGGAGCTGTTTTTT.

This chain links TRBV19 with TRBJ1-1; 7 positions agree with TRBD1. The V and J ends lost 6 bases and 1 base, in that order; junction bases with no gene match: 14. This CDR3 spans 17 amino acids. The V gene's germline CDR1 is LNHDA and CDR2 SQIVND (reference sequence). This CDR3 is CASRTGEMGQWNTEAFF. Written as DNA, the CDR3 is TGTGCCAGTAGGACAGGAGAAATGGGACAGTGGAACACTGAAGCTTTCTTT.

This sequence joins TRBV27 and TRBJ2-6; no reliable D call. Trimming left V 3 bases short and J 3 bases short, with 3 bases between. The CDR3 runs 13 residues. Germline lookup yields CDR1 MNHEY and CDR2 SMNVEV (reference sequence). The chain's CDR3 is CASSLSGANVLTF. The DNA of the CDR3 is TGTGCCAGCAGTTTGAGTGGGGCCAACGTCCTGACTTTC.

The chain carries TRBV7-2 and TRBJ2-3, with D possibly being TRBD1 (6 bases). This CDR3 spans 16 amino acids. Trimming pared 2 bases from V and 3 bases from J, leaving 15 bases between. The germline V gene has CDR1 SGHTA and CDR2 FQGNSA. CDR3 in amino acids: CASSLNTAGVTDTQYF. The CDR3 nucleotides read TGTGCCAGCAGCTTAAATACGGCAGGGGTGACAGATACGCAGTATTTT.

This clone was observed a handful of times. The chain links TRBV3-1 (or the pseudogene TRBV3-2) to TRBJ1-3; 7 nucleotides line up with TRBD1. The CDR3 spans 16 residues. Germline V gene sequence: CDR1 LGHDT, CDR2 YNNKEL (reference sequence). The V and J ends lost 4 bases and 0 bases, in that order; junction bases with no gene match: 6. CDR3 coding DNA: TGTGCCAGCAGCCCAAGAGGGGGCGGCTCTGGAAACACCATATATTTT. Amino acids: CASSPRGGGSGNTIYF.

CDR3 nucleotide sequence: TGTGCCAGCGCGACAGGGAATTCACCCCTCCACTTT. Its translation: CASATGNSPLHF. The V call is TRBV3-1 (or the pseudogene TRBV3-2), the J call TRBJ1-6, with 7 nucleotides matching TRBD1. Germline trimming cut 8 bases from V and 7 bases from J; bases unmatched to any gene: 2. Germline lookup yields CDR1 LGHDT and CDR2 YNNKEL (reference sequence). This CDR3 is built from 12 residues.

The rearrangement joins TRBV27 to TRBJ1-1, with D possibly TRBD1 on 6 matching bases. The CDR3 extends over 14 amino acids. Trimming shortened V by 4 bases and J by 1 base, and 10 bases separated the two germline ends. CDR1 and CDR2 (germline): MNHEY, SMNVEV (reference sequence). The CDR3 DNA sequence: TGTGCCAGCAGTTCCCCGACAGGGAACACTGAAGCTTTCTTT. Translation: CASSSPTGNTEAFF.

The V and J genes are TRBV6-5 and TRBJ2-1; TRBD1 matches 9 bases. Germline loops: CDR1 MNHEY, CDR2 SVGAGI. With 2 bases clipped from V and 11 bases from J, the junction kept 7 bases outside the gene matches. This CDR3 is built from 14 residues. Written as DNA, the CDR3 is TGTGCCAGCAGTTACGGGACAGGGTTGAGCAAGCAGTTCTTC. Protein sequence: CASSYGTGLSKQFF.

CDR3 loop: CATSDRGLTEEQFF. CDR3 sequence (DNA): TGTGCCACCAGTGATCGGGGTCTTACGGAGGAGCAGTTCTTC. The chain combines TRBV24-1 with TRBJ2-1, with a weak D call TRBD2 (5 bases). V gave up 3 bases and J gave up 10 bases, with 15 bases separating them. The CDR3 spans 14 residues. Germline assignment: CDR1 KGHDR and CDR2 SFDVKD.

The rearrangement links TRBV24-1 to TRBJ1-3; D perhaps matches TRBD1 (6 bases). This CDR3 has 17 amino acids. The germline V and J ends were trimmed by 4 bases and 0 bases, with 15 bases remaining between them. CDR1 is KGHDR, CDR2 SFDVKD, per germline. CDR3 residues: CATSDPSTGSSGNTIYF. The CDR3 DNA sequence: TGTGCCACCAGTGACCCCTCGACAGGCAGCTCTGGAAACACCATATATTTT.

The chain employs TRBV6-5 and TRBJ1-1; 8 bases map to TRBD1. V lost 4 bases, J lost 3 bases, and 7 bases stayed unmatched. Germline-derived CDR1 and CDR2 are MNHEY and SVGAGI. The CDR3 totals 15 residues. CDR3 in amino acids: CASSSSTGGYTEAFF. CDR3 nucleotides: TGTGCCAGCAGTTCAAGCACAGGGGGTTACACTGAAGCTTTCTTT.

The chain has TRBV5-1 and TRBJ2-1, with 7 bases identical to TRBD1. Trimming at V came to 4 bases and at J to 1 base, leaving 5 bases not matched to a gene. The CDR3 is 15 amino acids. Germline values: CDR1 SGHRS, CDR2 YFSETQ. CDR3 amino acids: CASSQEDRSYNEQFF. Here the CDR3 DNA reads TGCGCCAGCAGCCAAGAGGACAGGTCCTACAATGAGCAGTTCTTC.

CDR3 sequence: CASSQDTGRYEKLFF. The CDR3 region has the DNA TGTGCCAGCTCCCAAGATACAGGGCGGTATGAAAAACTGTTTTTT. The V gene is TRBV18, the J gene TRBJ1-4; TRBD1 might be the D (6 bases). The CDR3 loop spans 15 amino acids. In germline, CDR1 is KGHSH, CDR2 LQKENI. V was shortened by 6 bases and J by 6 bases, with 17 bases between the two germline ends.

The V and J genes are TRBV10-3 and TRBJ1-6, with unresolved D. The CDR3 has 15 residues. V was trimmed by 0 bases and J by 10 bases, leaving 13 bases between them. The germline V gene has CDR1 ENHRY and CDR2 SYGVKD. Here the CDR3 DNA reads TGTGCCATCAGTGAGTCTGACGGTCAGGCGTCACCCCTCCACTTT. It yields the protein CAISESDGQASPLHF.

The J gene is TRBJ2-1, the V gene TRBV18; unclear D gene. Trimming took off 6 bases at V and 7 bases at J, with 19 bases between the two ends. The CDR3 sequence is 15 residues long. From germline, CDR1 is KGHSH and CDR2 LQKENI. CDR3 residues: CASSPTQPPVNEQFF. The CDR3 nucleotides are TGTGCCAGCTCGCCGACTCAACCTCCCGTAAATGAGCAGTTCTTC.

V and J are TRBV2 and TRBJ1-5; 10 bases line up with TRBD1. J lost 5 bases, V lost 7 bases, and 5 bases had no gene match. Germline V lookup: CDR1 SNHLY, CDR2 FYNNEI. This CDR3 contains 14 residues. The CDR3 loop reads CASMGQGKDQPQHF. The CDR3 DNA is TGTGCCAGCATGGGACAGGGGAAGGATCAGCCCCAGCATTTT.